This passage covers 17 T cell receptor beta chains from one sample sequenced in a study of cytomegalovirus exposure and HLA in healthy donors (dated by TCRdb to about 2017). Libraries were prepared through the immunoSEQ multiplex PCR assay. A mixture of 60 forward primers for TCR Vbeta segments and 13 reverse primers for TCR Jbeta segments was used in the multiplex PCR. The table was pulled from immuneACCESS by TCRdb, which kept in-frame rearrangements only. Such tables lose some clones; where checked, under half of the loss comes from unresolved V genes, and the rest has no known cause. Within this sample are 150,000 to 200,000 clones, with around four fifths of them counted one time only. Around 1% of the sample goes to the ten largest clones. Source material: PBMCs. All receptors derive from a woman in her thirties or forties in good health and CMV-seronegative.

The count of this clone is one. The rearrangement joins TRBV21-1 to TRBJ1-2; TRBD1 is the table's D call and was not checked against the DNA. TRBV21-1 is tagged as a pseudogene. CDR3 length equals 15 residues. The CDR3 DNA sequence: TGTGCCAGCAGCAAGGGCGGACAGGGCAACTATGGCTACACCTTC. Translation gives CASSKGGQGNYGYTF.

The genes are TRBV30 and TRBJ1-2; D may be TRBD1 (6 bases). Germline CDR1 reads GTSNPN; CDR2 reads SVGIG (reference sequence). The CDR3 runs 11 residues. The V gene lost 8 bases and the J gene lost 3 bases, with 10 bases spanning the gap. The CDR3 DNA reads TGTGCCAGCAACAGGGACTATGGCTACACCTTC. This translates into CASNRDYGYTF. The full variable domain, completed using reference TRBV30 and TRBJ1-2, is SQTIHQWPATLVQPVGSPLSLECTVEGTSNPNLYWYRQAAGRGLQLLFYSVGIGQISSEVPQNLSASRPQDRQFILSSKKLLLSDSGFYLCASNRDYGYTFGSGTRLTVV.

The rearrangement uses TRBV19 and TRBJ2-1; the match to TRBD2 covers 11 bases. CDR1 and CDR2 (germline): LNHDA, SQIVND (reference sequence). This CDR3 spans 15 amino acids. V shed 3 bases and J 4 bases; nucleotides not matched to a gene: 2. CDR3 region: CASSMTSGVYNEQFF. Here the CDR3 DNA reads TGTGCCAGTAGTATGACTAGCGGGGTTTACAATGAGCAGTTCTTC.

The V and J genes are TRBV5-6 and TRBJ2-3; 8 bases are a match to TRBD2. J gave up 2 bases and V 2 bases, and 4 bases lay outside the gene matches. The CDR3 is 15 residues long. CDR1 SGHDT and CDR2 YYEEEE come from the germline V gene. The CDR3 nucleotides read TGTGCCAGCAGCTTCAGCGGGAGCTCCACAGATACGCAGTATTTT. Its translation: CASSFSGSSTDTQYF. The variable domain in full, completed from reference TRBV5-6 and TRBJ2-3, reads DAGVTQSPTHLIKTRGQQVTLRCSPKSGHDTVSWYQQALGQGPQFIFQYYEEEERQRGNFPDRFSGHQFPNYSSELNVNALLLGDSALYLCASSFSGSSTDTQYFGPGTRLTVL.

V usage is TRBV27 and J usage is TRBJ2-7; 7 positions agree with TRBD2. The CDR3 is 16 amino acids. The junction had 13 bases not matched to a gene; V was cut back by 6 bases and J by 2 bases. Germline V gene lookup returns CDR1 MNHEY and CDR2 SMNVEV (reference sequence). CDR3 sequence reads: CASSPSVGGITYEQYV. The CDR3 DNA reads TGTGCCAGCAGCCCTTCCGTCGGGGGGATCACCTACGAGCAGTACGTC.

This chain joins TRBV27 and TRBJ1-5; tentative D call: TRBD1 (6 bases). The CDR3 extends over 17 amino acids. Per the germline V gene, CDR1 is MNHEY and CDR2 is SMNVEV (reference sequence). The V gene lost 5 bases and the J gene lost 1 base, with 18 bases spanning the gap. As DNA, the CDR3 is TGTGCCAGCAGTGGGCGGGGGACATCCAACAGCAATCAGCCCCAGCATTTT. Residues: CASSGRGTSNSNQPQHF.

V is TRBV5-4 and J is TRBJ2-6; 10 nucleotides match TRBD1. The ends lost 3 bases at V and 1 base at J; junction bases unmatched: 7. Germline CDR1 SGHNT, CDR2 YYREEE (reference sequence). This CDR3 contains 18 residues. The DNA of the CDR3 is TGTGCCAGCAGCTATGACAGGGGGCGAATATCTGGGGCCAACGTCCTGACTTTC. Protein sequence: CASSYDRGRISGANVLTF.

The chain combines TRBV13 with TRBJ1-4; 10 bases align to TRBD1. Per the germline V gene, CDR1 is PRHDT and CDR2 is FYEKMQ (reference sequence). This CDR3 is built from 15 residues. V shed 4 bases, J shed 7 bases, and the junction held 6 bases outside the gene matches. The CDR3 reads CASSSTGTGVEKLFF. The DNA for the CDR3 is TGTGCCAGCAGCTCGACCGGGACAGGGGTTGAAAAACTGTTTTTT.

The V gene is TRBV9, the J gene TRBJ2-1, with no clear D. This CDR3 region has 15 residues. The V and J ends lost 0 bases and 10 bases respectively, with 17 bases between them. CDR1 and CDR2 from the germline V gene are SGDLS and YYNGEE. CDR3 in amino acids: CASSVGVATNGEQFF. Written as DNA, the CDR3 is TGTGCCAGCAGCGTAGGGGTCGCGACCAACGGGGAGCAGTTCTTC.

CDR3 sequence reads: CASSETYYEQYF. For the CDR3, the DNA is TGCGCCAGCAGCGAAACTTACTACGAGCAGTACTTC. The J gene is TRBJ2-7, the V gene TRBV5-1, with no clear D. V gave up 4 bases and J gave up 3 bases, with 8 bases separating them. The CDR3 extends over 12 amino acids. Per the germline V gene, CDR1 is SGHRS and CDR2 is YFSETQ.

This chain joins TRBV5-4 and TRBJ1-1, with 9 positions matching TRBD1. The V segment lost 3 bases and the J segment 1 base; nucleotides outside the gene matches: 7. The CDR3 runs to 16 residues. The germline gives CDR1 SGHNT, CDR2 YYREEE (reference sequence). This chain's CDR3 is CASSSPGQGTNTEAFF. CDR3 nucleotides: TGTGCCAGCAGCTCCCCGGGACAGGGAACGAACACTGAAGCTTTCTTT.

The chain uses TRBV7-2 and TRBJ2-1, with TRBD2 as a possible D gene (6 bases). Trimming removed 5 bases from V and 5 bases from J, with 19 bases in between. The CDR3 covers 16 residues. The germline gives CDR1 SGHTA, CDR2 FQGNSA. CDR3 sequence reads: CASSRFGREVDNEQFF. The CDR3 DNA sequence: TGTGCCAGCAGCCGCTTTGGGCGGGAAGTGGACAATGAGCAGTTCTTC.

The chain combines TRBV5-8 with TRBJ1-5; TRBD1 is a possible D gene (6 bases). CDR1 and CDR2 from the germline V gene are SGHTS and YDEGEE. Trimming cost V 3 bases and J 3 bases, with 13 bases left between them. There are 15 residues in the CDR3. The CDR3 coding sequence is TGTGCCAGCAGCTCGACAGGAGAATTCAATCAGCCCCAGCATTTT. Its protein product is CASSSTGEFNQPQHF.

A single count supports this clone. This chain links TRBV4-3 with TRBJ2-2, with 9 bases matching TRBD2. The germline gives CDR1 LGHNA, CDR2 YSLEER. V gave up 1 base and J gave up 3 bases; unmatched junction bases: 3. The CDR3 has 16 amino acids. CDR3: CASSQGLAAYTGELFF. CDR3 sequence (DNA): TGCGCCAGCAGCCAAGGACTAGCGGCCTACACCGGGGAGCTGTTTTTT.

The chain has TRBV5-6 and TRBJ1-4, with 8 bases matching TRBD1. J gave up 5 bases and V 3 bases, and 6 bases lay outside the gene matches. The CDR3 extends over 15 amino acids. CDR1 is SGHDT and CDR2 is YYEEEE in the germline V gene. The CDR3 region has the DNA TGTGCCAGCAGCTCCAACAGGGGGAGAAATGAAAAACTGTTTTTT. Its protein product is CASSSNRGRNEKLFF.

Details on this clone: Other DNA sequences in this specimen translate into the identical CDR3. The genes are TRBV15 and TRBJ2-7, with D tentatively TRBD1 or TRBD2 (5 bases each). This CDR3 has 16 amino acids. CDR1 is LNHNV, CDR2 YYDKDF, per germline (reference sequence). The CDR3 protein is CATSRGLAGQGHEQYV. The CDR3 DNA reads TGCGCCACCAGCAGAGGACTCGCTGGGCAGGGCCACGAGCAGTACGTC.

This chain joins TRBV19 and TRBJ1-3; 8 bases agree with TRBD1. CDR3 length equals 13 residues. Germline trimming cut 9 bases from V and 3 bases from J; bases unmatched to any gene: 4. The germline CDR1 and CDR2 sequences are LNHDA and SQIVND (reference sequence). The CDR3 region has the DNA TGTGCCAGCGAGGACAGGGTTGGAAACACCATATATTTT. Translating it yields CASEDRVGNTIYF. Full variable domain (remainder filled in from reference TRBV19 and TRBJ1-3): DGGITQSPKYLFRKEGQNVTLSCEQNLNHDAMYWYRQDPGQGLRLIYYSQIVNDFQKGDIAEGYSVSREKKESFPLTVTSAQKNPTAFYLCASEDRVGNTIYFGEGSWLTVV.